The 19 T cell receptor beta chains presented below share a single source sample, sequenced in a study of identical twins. TCRdb re-derived calls from the 5' RACE reads in MiXCR, one entry per CDR3 protein. The table shows about 490,000 distinct CDR3 sequences, with around 15% occurring only once. These data were also filed under a second study, of yellow fever vaccine responses in identical twins.

Sequenced sample: CD4+ T cells sorted from blood. These receptor sequences come from a woman between 18 and 29 years old in good health.

DNA of the CDR3: TGTGCCAGCAGTGGGGACTTCGGGGTTAACAATGAGCAGTTCTTC. It translates to CASSGDFGVNNEQFF. The V call is TRBV2, the J call TRBJ2-1, with D perhaps matching TRBD2 (6 bases). This CDR3 contains 15 residues. Between the trimmed V and J ends, which lost 4 bases and 5 bases, there was a span of 15 bases. From germline, CDR1 is SNHLY and CDR2 FYNNEI.

The chain recombines TRBV6-5 with TRBJ1-4; D possibly corresponds to TRBD1 (6 bases). V shed 6 bases and J shed 14 bases, with 16 bases lying between them. CDR3 size: 12 residues. Germline loops: CDR1 MNHEY, CDR2 SVGAGI. The CDR3 DNA follows: TGTGCCAGCAGCCTAGACCGGGACAAGCTGTTTTTT. Translation gives CASSLDRDKLFF.

This chain uses TRBV11-2 with TRBJ2-7; D may be TRBD2 (6 bases). The CDR3 extends over 13 amino acids. The germline V gene has CDR1 SGHAT and CDR2 FQNNGV. Trimming removed 5 bases at V and 2 bases at J, with 10 bases between. CDR3 region: CASSPPGAYEQYV. The CDR3 region has the DNA TGTGCCAGCAGCCCTCCGGGGGCCTACGAGCAGTACGTC.

V usage is TRBV24-1 and J usage is TRBJ2-1; tentatively, D is TRBD1 or TRBD2 (5 bases each). The CDR3 runs 16 residues. In germline, CDR1 is KGHDR, CDR2 SFDVKD. Trimming pared 4 bases from V and 0 bases from J, leaving 12 bases between. The DNA of the CDR3 is TGTGCCACCAGTGACGGGGCAGGGAGCTCCTACAATGAGCAGTTCTTC. Its protein product is CATSDGAGSSYNEQFF.

The rearrangement uses TRBV6-1 and TRBJ2-3; D unclear. The germline CDR1 and CDR2 sequences are MNHNS and SASEGT. V was trimmed by 6 bases and J by 5 bases, leaving 12 bases between them. The CDR3 has 13 amino acids. The CDR3 region is CASRAFGRDTQYF. The CDR3 DNA reads as TGTGCCAGCAGAGCCTTCGGCAGAGATACGCAGTATTTT.

This clonotype was recorded many times. The V call is TRBV12-3 or TRBV12-4, the J call TRBJ1-5; D gene unclear. With 4 bases removed from V and 0 bases from J, the gap between germline ends came to 10 bases. The CDR3 is made up of 15 amino acids. The CDR3 sequence: CASSSTPYSNQPQHF. CDR3 coding DNA: TGTGCCAGCAGTTCAACACCCTATAGCAATCAGCCCCAGCATTTT.

V is TRBV7-9 and J is TRBJ1-6; D might be TRBD1 (6 bases). The V gene's germline CDR1 is SEHNR and CDR2 FQNEAQ (reference sequence). The CDR3 runs 14 residues. Trimming shortened V by 0 bases and J by 9 bases, and 9 bases separated the two germline ends. The CDR3 DNA reads TGTGCCAGCAGCTTAGCAATACAGGGTTCACCCCTCCACTTT. Its protein product is CASSLAIQGSPLHF. Supplemented by reference TRBV7-9 and TRBJ1-6, the full variable domain reads DTGVSQNPRHKITKRGQNVTFRCDPISEHNRLYWYRQTLGQGPEFLTYFQNEAQLEKSRLLSDRFSAERPKGSFSTLEIQRTEQGDSAMYLCASSLAIQGSPLHFGNGTRLTVT.

This sequence joins TRBV3-1 and TRBJ2-5; 8 positions agree with TRBD2. This CDR3 is 14 amino acids long. V dropped 4 bases and J dropped 5; count of bases not matched to a gene: 6. Germline CDR1 is LGHDT and CDR2 is YNNKEL (reference sequence). The CDR3 region is CASSPLAGAETQYF. For the CDR3, the DNA is TGTGCCAGCAGCCCTCTAGCGGGCGCCGAGACCCAGTACTTC.

V gene TRBV7-9 combines with J gene TRBJ2-7, with TRBD2 matching over 11 bases. Trimming at V came to 2 bases and at J to 4 bases, leaving 7 bases not matched to a gene. This CDR3 is 16 amino acids long. Germline V gene lookup returns CDR1 SEHNR and CDR2 FQNEAQ (reference sequence). CDR3 nucleotides: TGTGCCAGCAGCTTAATAACTAGCGGGAGTTTTTACGAGCAGTACTTC. Its translation is CASSLITSGSFYEQYF.

This clonotype was observed a few times. V usage is TRBV20-1 and J usage is TRBJ1-5; D call uncertain. Trimming left V 0 bases short and J 1 base short, with 13 bases between. Germline CDR1 DFQATT, CDR2 SNEGSKA (reference sequence). The CDR3 is made up of 16 amino acids. CDR3 sequence: CSARDRGPGSNQPQHF. The CDR3 region has the DNA TGCAGTGCTAGAGATCGAGGCCCGGGGAGCAATCAGCCCCAGCATTTT.

The chain carries TRBV20-1 and TRBJ2-3, with 11 bases fitting TRBD1. The ends lost 5 bases at V and 7 bases at J; junction bases unmatched: 8. The CDR3 covers 14 residues. In germline, CDR1 is DFQATT, CDR2 SNEGSKA (reference sequence). CDR3 amino acids: CSAPEGQGVNTQYF. As DNA, the CDR3 is TGCAGTGCTCCAGAGGGACAGGGGGTGAATACGCAGTATTTT.

The chain uses TRBV5-1 and TRBJ2-7; the match to TRBD1 covers 8 bases. V gave up 4 bases and J gave up 0 bases; unmatched junction bases: 9. The germline gives CDR1 SGHRS, CDR2 YFSETQ. This CDR3 is built from 16 residues. The CDR3, as DNA: TGCGCCAGCAGCCCGGCGGGGACAGGCACCTCCTACGAGCAGTACTTC. It yields the protein CASSPAGTGTSYEQYF.

The rearrangement joins TRBV6-1 to TRBJ2-1, with TRBD2 matching over 14 bases. J gave up 1 base and V 5 bases, and 10 bases lay outside the gene matches. Germline V lookup: CDR1 MNHNS, CDR2 SASEGT. The CDR3 is 19 amino acids. The CDR3 DNA reads as TGTGCCAGCAGTCCTACACCAGGGACTAGCGGGGGATCCTACAATGAGCAGTTCTTC. Protein: CASSPTPGTSGGSYNEQFF.

This sequence joins TRBV21-1 and TRBJ2-7. TRBV21-1 is flagged as a pseudogene. The CDR3 runs 16 residues. CDR3 residues: CASSNKQPTKGYEQYF. The CDR3 DNA is TGTGCCAGCAGCAACAAGCAACCGACGAAGGGCTACGAGCAGTACTTC.

This chain uses TRBV27 with TRBJ2-7, with 7 bases fitting TRBD1. Per the germline V gene, CDR1 is MNHEY and CDR2 is SMNVEV (reference sequence). Losses at the gene ends were 5 bases for V and 0 bases for J; bases not matched to a gene: 7. The CDR3 has 15 amino acids. CDR3 nucleotides: TGTGCCAGCAGTCGTCTGGGGACAGACTCCTACGAGCAGTACTTC. It specifies CASSRLGTDSYEQYF.

The chain links TRBV28 to TRBJ2-1; possibly TRBD1 for D (6 bases). The germline V gene has CDR1 MDHEN and CDR2 SYDVKM. The V end lost 7 bases, the J end lost 10 bases, and 14 bases lay between the germline ends. The CDR3 totals 12 residues. This CDR3 is CASKTTGTEQFF. The DNA for the CDR3 is TGTGCCAGCAAAACTACAGGGACGGAGCAGTTCTTC.

This chain joins TRBV5-1 and TRBJ2-1; 12 nucleotides line up with TRBD2. Germline V gene data show CDR1 as SGHRS and CDR2 as YFSETQ. The V segment lost 3 bases and the J segment 4 bases; nucleotides outside the gene matches: 8. There are 17 residues in the CDR3. CDR3 DNA: TGCGCCAGCAGCTCGGGACTAGCGGGCCCCACGTACAATGAGCAGTTCTTC. This gives the protein CASSSGLAGPTYNEQFF.

This clonotype was seen only a few times. This rearrangement joins TRBV18 to TRBJ2-5; weak D call: TRBD2 (6 bases). The CDR3 spans 17 residues. V lost 4 bases and J lost 0, with 18 bases in between. CDR1 KGHSH and CDR2 LQKENI come from the germline V gene. The CDR3 DNA is TGTGCCAGCTCACGGGAAGTGGGGGGACCATACCAAGAGACCCAGTACTTC. It specifies CASSREVGGPYQETQYF.

The chain is built from TRBV11-2 and TRBJ2-2; 9 bases map to TRBD1. J gave up 0 bases and V 6 bases, and 5 bases lay outside the gene matches. This CDR3 is built from 16 residues. Per the germline V gene, CDR1 is SGHAT and CDR2 is FQNNGV. Here the CDR3 reads CASRARTGANTGELFF. The CDR3, as DNA: TGTGCCAGCAGAGCGCGGACAGGGGCGAACACCGGGGAGCTGTTTTTT. Variable domain in full (rest from reference TRBV11-2 and TRBJ2-2): EAGVAQSPRYKIIEKRQSVAFWCNPISGHATLYWYQQILGQGPKLLIQFQNNGVVDDSQLPKDRFSAERLKGVDSTLKIQPAKLEDSAVYLCASRARTGANTGELFFGEGSRLTVL.